The 5 T cell receptor beta chains given below trace back to one sample, sequenced in a study of blood T cell repertoires in COVID-19. Libraries were prepared by immunoSEQ multiplex PCR; TCRdb keeps only in-frame clonotypes and omits some of them. The data hold almost 200,000 clones, with roughly 90% observed a single time. The material sequenced was PBMCs or T cells enriched from blood (not recorded which). These receptors originate from a woman aged 18-30 years who had recovered from COVID-19.

The gene calls are TRBV28 and TRBJ2-7, with a weak D call TRBD1 (5 bases). V lost 6 bases, J lost 2 bases, and 17 bases lay in between. The germline V gene encodes CDR1 MDHEN and CDR2 SYDVKM. This CDR3 is 15 amino acids long. The DNA for the CDR3 is TGTGCCAGCAGGACAGACATTAACAGGACCTACGAGCAGTACTTC. It specifies CASRTDINRTYEQYF.

This clone was observed once. The chain carries TRBV7-2 and TRBJ1-5; 9 nucleotides align to TRBD1. Trimming took 5 bases from V and 3 from J; bases not matched to a gene: 14. The CDR3 length is 18 residues. Germline V CDR1 and CDR2: SGHTA, FQGNSA. The CDR3 reads CASSPIRGGQGHNQPQHF. CDR3 nucleotides: TGTGCCAGCAGCCCAATCCGGGGGGGACAGGGACACAATCAGCCCCAGCATTTT.

This clone showed up many times. This chain uses TRBV6-4 with TRBJ2-3; D might be TRBD1 (5 bases). CDR3 length equals 14 residues. The germline gives CDR1 MRHNA, CDR2 SNTAGT. V was trimmed by 2 bases and J by 0 bases, leaving 6 bases between them. This CDR3 reads CASSDRGSTDTQYF. Written as DNA, the CDR3 is TGTGCCAGCAGTGACAGGGGTAGCACAGATACGCAGTATTTT.

This rearrangement joins TRBV28 to TRBJ1-4; tentative D call: TRBD1 (6 bases). Germline CDR1 reads MDHEN; CDR2 reads SYDVKM. The CDR3 is made up of 16 amino acids. Trimming removed 7 bases from V and 5 bases from J, with 20 bases in between. The CDR3 bases are TGTGCCAGCAATGGGGGCCCCGGCCGAGAAAATGAAAAACTGTTTTTT. It specifies CASNGGPGRENEKLFF.

This clone was seen once. The V gene is TRBV19, the J gene TRBJ2-2; TRBD1 might be the D (6 bases). This CDR3 spans 15 amino acids. Germline loops: CDR1 LNHDA, CDR2 SQIVND (reference sequence). V was pared by 2 bases and J by 4 bases, with 11 bases between. CDR3 DNA: TGTGCCAGTAGTATAAGACAGGCCGGCACCGGGGAGCTGTTTTTT. Translating gives CASSIRQAGTGELFF.